These T cell receptor beta chains were read from a single sample in a study of graft-versus-host responses after intestinal transplantation. The method was immunoSEQ multiplex PCR; TCRdb's version includes in-frame clones alone and lacks a portion of them. The sample yields 45,000 to 50,000 clones, approximately 92% seen once. The sample was PBMCs, taken 786 days after a first intestinal transplant, on the day of a second. Receptors were obtained from a human patient who received an intestinal transplant, so some T cells may come from the graft donor. CDR3s include the opening cysteine and the closing phenylalanine or tryptophan. The D gene is left open where the match is weak. Expanded clones are given a class, and other clones once, few, many or no size at all.

d_gene: .; v_gene: TRBV11-3; abundance: few; j_gene: TRBJ2-1; CDR3nt: TGTGCCAGCAGCCCCCAAGGGTGGGGAGGAGGTAATGAGCAGTTCTTC; CDR3aa: CASSPQGWGGGNEQFF
d_gene: .; v_gene: TRBV6-5; abundance: .; j_gene: TRBJ1-2; CDR3nt: TGTGCCAGCACCTTACAGACTAACTATGGCTACACCTTC; CDR3aa: CASTLQTNYGYTF
d_gene: .; v_gene: TRBV6-1; abundance: .; j_gene: TRBJ1-1; CDR3nt: TGTGCCAGCAGTGAAGCGAGTGGGAGGGGGAACACTGAAGCTTTCTTT; CDR3aa: CASSEASGRGNTEAFF
d_gene: .; v_gene: TRBV7-2; abundance: once; j_gene: TRBJ2-1; CDR3nt: TGTGCCAGCATTGTTTGGACACCCAACAATGAGCAGTTCTTC; CDR3aa: CASIVWTPNNEQFF
d_gene: .; v_gene: TRBV4-1; abundance: once; j_gene: TRBJ2-7; CDR3nt: TGCGCCAGCAGCCAAGAGGGCGGTAGCCGCAACTCCTACGAGCAGTACTTC; CDR3aa: CASSQEGGSRNSYEQYF
d_gene: .; v_gene: TRBV4-1; abundance: .; j_gene: TRBJ2-2; CDR3nt: TGCGCCAGCAGCCAGAAGGGATTGGGTGTCGGGGAGCTGTTTTTT; CDR3aa: CASSQKGLGVGELFF
d_gene: .; v_gene: TRBV6-1; abundance: .; j_gene: TRBJ1-5; CDR3nt: TGTGCCAGCAGTGAAGAGGACAAAGCTGTAACATTGTGGGGACCTATAAGGGGGTACCAGCCCCAGCATTTT; CDR3aa: CASSEEDKAVTLWGPIRGYQPQHF
d_gene: TRBD2; v_gene: TRBV9; abundance: .; j_gene: TRBJ2-1; CDR3nt: TGTGCCAGCAGCCTAACGGCGGCGGGAGAGGTTCATGAGCAGTTCTTC; CDR3aa: CASSLTAAGEVHEQFF
d_gene: .; v_gene: TRBV11-3; abundance: .; j_gene: TRBJ2-7; CDR3nt: TGTGCCAGCAGCCCTAGCCCCCTAGCTCCGAGGCAGTACTTC; CDR3aa: CASSPSPLAPRQYF
d_gene: TRBD2; v_gene: TRBV6-6; abundance: .; j_gene: TRBJ2-2; CDR3nt: TGTGCCAGCATTACCGGGACTACGAACACCGGGGAGCTGTTTTTT; CDR3aa: CASITGTTNTGELFF
d_gene: TRBD2; v_gene: TRBV9; abundance: .; j_gene: TRBJ2-3; CDR3nt: TGTGCCAGCAGCCCCGGGGGAGCGGGATTTGATACGCAGTATTTT; CDR3aa: CASSPGGAGFDTQYF
d_gene: TRBD1; v_gene: TRBV5-1; abundance: .; j_gene: TRBJ2-7; CDR3nt: TGCGCCAGCAGCTTGGTACGACAGGGGAGGAACGAGCAGTACTTC; CDR3aa: CASSLVRQGRNEQYF
d_gene: TRBD1; v_gene: TRBV19; abundance: .; j_gene: TRBJ1-2; CDR3nt: TGTGCCAGTAGTATAGTGGGACAGGAAAACTATGGCTACACCTTC; CDR3aa: CASSIVGQENYGYTF
d_gene: .; v_gene: TRBV6-5; abundance: .; j_gene: TRBJ2-2; CDR3nt: TGTGCCAGCAGTGAAGCGGGCACCGGGGAGCTGTTTTTT; CDR3aa: CASSEAGTGELFF
d_gene: .; v_gene: TRBV30; abundance: .; j_gene: TRBJ1-2; CDR3nt: TGTGCCTGGAGCCCCCGGAACTATGGCTACACCTTC; CDR3aa: CAWSPRNYGYTF
d_gene: .; v_gene: TRBV7-3; abundance: .; j_gene: TRBJ2-2; CDR3nt: TGTGCCACCAACCCGGCGGGGCCGGGGACCGGGGAGCTGTTTTTT; CDR3aa: CATNPAGPGTGELFF
d_gene: TRBD2; v_gene: TRBV28; abundance: .; j_gene: TRBJ2-1; CDR3nt: TGTGCCAGCAGAACCCCCCGGGCTAGCGGCTACAATGAGCAGTTCTTC; CDR3aa: CASRTPRASGYNEQFF
d_gene: TRBD1; v_gene: TRBV19; abundance: .; j_gene: TRBJ2-5; CDR3nt: TGTGCCAGTAGTCCGGGACAGGGGTGGCAAGAGACCCAGTACTTC; CDR3aa: CASSPGQGWQETQYF
d_gene: TRBD1; v_gene: TRBV29-1; abundance: .; j_gene: TRBJ1-2; CDR3nt: TGCAGCGTTGAATATCGAGGGACAGGAACTAACTATGGCTACACCTTC; CDR3aa: CSVEYRGTGTNYGYTF
d_gene: TRBD2; v_gene: TRBV5-1; abundance: .; j_gene: TRBJ2-5; CDR3nt: TGCGCCAGCAGCTTGGTGGGTAGCGGGAGAGGGGAGACCCAGTACTTC; CDR3aa: CASSLVGSGRGETQYF
d_gene: .; v_gene: TRBV6-5; abundance: .; j_gene: TRBJ1-1; CDR3nt: TGTGCCAGCAGTTACGGGTTGGCGGGGAGCGGCACTGAAGCTTTCTTT; CDR3aa: CASSYGLAGSGTEAFF
d_gene: .; v_gene: TRBV9; abundance: .; j_gene: TRBJ2-5; CDR3nt: TGTGCCAGCAGCTCCGGTCTCCTAAAAGAGACCCAGTACTTC; CDR3aa: CASSSGLLKETQYF
d_gene: .; v_gene: TRBV13; abundance: .; j_gene: TRBJ2-6; CDR3nt: TGTGCCAGCAGCTCCGTAGACTCTGGGGCCAACGTCCTGACTTTC; CDR3aa: CASSSVDSGANVLTF